Given below is one T cell receptor (beta chain) in context. Its matching antigen is unknown. Trimming cost V 3 bases and J 4 bases; bases outside gene matches: 4. The CDR3 is 15 residues long. Germline-derived CDR1 and CDR2 are MNHEY and SMNVEV (reference sequence). The sample comes from a study of radiotherapy plus CTLA-4 blockade in lung cancer. The assay was immunoSEQ multiplex PCR, and TCRdb's table has in-frame clones only and misses some. The data contain over 85,000 clones, roughly 80% of them singletons. General study points: TCR clones from tumors expanded in blood after radiotherapy plus ipilimumab.

The specimen was peripheral blood, collected from a patient treated with radiotherapy plus ipilimumab. The TCR originated in a human donor with non-small cell lung cancer that progressed on radiotherapy plus ipilimumab. The chain recombines TRBV27 with TRBJ2-1; TRBD2 agrees at 9 bases. The CDR3 nucleotides are TGTGCCAGCAGTTTTTCGGGACTAGCATACAATGAGCAGTTCTTC. Amino acid sequence: CASSFSGLAYNEQFF.